The clone carrying this TCR beta chain came up a few times. The antigen remains unidentified. This entry comes from a study of neurological immune-mediated disorders. The unsorted libraries had their origin in 2 million PBMCs stored at -80 C. Study results and caveats: Clinical and MRI features did not associate with the cluster found in multiple sclerosis patients. Multiple sclerosis was found to have the least TCR clonal expansion, below healthy controls, and HTLV-1-associated myelopathy the most. When grouped phylogenetically, the repertoires of 18 of the 34 multiple sclerosis patients fell together in one related-CDR3 cluster, which is a possible signature.

Germline V gene sequence: CDR1 LNHDA, CDR2 SQIVND (reference sequence). CDR3 length: 15 residues. Trimming took 6 bases from V and 1 from J; bases not matched to a gene: 5. Using its own MiXCR run on the 5' RACE reads, TCRdb lists one record per CDR3 protein. This sample has tens of thousands of distinct CDR3 sequences, with under 4.5% found just once. The TCR sequence derives from a woman aged 45-65 years with multiple sclerosis. This chain connects TRBV19 to TRBJ2-2, with TRBD2 identical over 7 bases. The sample taken for sequencing was PBMCs. DNA of the CDR3: TGTGCCAGTAGCGGGACTAACCGGAACACCGGGGAGCTGTTTTTT. Its protein product is CASSGTNRNTGELFF.